This T cell receptor (beta chain) derives from a study of blood T cell repertoires in COVID-19. On the study more broadly: Samples of COVID-19 (acute and convalescent) were obtained from the United States, Italy and Spain. PBMCs, B-cell-depleted T cells, or T cells provided the cDNA or gDNA that made up the material.

The authors' processing: Counts of nucleated cells, estimated from reference gene primer amplification, were obtained. Generated by immunoSEQ multiplex PCR, the TCRdb table keeps only in-frame clones and is missing some. V, J and clone size are taken as reported in that table, and D and trimming were inferred from the DNA itself. The profile shows approximately 260,000 clones, about 91% of them singletons. The clonotype comes from a woman between 35 and 50 years old who had recovered from COVID-19. The sequenced material came from peripheral blood.

CDR3 in DNA: TGTGCCACCAGCAGAGAGACTAGCGGGGGGTGGCCCCAGTACTTC. It yields the protein CATSRETSGGWPQYF. The V gene is TRBV15, the J gene TRBJ2-5; 13 bases match TRBD2. The length of the CDR3 is 15 residues. Germline V gives CDR1 LNHNV, CDR2 YYDKDF (reference sequence). V trimming: 0 bases; J trimming: 9 bases; junction bases outside the gene matches: 4.